This entry describes one TCR beta chain. This table comes from immunoSEQ multiplex PCR, and its TCRdb copy is limited to in-frame clones, with some not included. The sample carries 100,000 to 150,000 clones, 80% to 95% recorded once. This record comes from a study of OX40 agonist ivuxolimab in advanced cancers. CDR1 and CDR2 (germline): SGHTA, FQGTGA. This CDR3 has 14 residues. V gave up 3 bases and J gave up 4 bases, with 12 bases separating them. The receptor was isolated from an adult with an advanced solid tumor such as melanoma, head and neck, liver or kidney cancer. The sample was CD4+ or CD8+ T cells sorted from blood, taken in a trial of the OX40 agonist ivuxolimab. The rearrangement joins TRBV7-3 to TRBJ1-1; D is unresolved. In nucleotides, the CDR3 is TGTGCCAGCAGCTTCGGCGGTGGTGGCACTGAAGCTTTCTTT. Its translation: CASSFGGGGTEAFF.